This T cell receptor beta chain was recovered during a study of blood T cell repertoires in COVID-19. As for the study in general: Samples taken during acute and convalescent COVID-19 were collected in the United States, Italy and Spain. Sample material is recorded as cDNA or gDNA derived from T cells, B-cell-depleted T cells, or PBMCs.

This clone was seen repeatedly, ten times or more. Other DNA sequences of this sample code for an identical CDR3. V gave up 0 bases and J gave up 2 bases; unmatched junction bases: 6. The CDR3 loop spans 17 amino acids. Looked up from germline, CDR1 is MNHNS and CDR2 is SASEGT. How the authors handled the data: Quantification of nucleated cells was approximated via reference gene primer amplification. Sequencing used immunoSEQ multiplex PCR; TCRdb keeps in-frame clones, though not all of them. From that table come the V and J calls and clone size; the DNA was used to work out D and trimming. The sample lists around 160,000 clones, nearly 80% occurring once.

The chain couples TRBV6-1 to TRBJ1-4, with TRBD1 matching 7 bases. The source of this sequence is a woman older than 75 with acute or convalescent COVID-19. The sequencing sample was made of peripheral blood. The CDR3 loop is CASSEAQTGKTNEKLFF. The CDR3 DNA reads TGTGCCAGCAGTGAAGCGCAGACAGGGAAGACTAATGAAAAACTGTTTTTT.